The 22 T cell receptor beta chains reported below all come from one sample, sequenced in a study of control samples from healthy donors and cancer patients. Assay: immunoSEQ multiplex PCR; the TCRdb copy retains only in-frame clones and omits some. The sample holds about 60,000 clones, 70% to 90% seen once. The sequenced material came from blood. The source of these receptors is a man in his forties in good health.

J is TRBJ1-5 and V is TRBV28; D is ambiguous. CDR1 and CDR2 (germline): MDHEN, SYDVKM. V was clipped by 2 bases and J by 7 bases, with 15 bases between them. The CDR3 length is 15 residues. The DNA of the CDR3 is TGTGCCAGCAGTTTACCGCTTTTCGGCCAACAGCCCCAGCATTTT. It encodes CASSLPLFGQQPQHF.

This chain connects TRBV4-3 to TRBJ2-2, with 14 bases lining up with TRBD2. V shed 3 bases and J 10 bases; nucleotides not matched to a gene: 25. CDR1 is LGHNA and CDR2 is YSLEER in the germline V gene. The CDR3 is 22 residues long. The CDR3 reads CASSHYLNTGLAGGITPVELFF. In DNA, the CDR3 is TGCGCCAGCAGCCATTATCTAAATACTGGACTAGCGGGAGGTATAACACCGGTGGAGCTGTTTTTT.

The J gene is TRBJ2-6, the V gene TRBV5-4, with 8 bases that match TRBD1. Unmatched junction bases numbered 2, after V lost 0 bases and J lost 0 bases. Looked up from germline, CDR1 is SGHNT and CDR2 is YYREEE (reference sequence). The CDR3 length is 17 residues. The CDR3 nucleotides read TGTGCCAGCAGCTTGGCAACAGGGGGCTCTGGGGCCAACGTCCTGACTTTC. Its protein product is CASSLATGGSGANVLTF.

CDR3 in DNA: TGTGCCAGCAGCTTCCGGTCTGGCGTCTCCGAGACCCAGTACTTC. Translation: CASSFRSGVSETQYF. The V gene is TRBV7-2, the J gene TRBJ2-5; D remains ambiguous. CDR3 length: 15 amino acids. The germline gives CDR1 SGHTA, CDR2 FQGNSA. Trimming stripped 3 bases from V and 5 bases from J, with 16 bases between.

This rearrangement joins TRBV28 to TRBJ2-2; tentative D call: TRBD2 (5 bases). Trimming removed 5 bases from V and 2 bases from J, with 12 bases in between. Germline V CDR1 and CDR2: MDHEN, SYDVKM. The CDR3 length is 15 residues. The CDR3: CASSNPGLNTGELFF. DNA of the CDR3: TGTGCCAGCAGTAATCCGGGATTAAACACCGGGGAGCTGTTTTTT.

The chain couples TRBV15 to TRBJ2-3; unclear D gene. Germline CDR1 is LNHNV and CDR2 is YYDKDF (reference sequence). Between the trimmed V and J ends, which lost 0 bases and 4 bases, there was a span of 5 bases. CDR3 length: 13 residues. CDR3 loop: CATSREVADTQYF. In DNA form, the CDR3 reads TGTGCCACCAGCAGAGAGGTTGCAGATACGCAGTATTTT.

CDR3 in DNA: TGTGCCAGCACGGACACGAACACCGGGGAGCTGTTTTTT. As protein: CASTDTNTGELFF. V is TRBV19 and J is TRBJ2-2; a weak D match, TRBD1 (5 bases). Germline assignment: CDR1 LNHDA and CDR2 SQIVND (reference sequence). The V gene lost 9 bases and the J gene lost 0 bases, with 8 bases spanning the gap. This CDR3 spans 13 amino acids.

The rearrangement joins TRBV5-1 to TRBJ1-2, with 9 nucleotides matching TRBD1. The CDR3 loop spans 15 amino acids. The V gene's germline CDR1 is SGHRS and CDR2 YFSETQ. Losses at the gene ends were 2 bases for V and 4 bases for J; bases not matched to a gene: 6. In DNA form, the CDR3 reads TGCGCCAGCAGCTTCCCCGGGACAGGGCCCTATGGCTACACCTTC. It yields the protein CASSFPGTGPYGYTF.

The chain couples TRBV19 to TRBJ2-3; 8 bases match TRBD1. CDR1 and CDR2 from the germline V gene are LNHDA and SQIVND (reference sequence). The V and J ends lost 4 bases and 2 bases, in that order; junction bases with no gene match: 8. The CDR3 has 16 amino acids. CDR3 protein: CASSTVDRGLTDTQYF. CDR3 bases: TGTGCCAGTAGTACCGTAGACAGGGGTCTCACAGATACGCAGTATTTT.

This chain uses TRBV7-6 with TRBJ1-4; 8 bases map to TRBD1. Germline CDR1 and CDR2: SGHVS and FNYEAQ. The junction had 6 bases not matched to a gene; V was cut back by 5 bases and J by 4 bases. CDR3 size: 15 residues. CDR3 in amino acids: CASSTRTGFNEKLFF. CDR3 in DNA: TGTGCCAGCAGCACTCGGACAGGGTTTAATGAAAAACTGTTTTTT.

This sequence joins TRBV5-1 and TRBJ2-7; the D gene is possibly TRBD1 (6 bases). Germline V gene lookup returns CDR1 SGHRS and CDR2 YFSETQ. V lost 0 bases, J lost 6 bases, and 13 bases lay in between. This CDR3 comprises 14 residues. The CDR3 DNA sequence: TGCGCCAGCAGCTTGGCCGAACAGGGTGGCGAGCAGTACTTC. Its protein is CASSLAEQGGEQYF. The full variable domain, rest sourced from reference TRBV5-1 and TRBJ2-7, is KAGVTQTPRYLIKTRGQQVTLSCSPISGHRSVSWYQQTPGQGLQFLFEYFSETQRNKGNFPGRFSGRQFSNSRSEMNVSTLELGDSALYLCASSLAEQGGEQYFGPGTRLTVT.

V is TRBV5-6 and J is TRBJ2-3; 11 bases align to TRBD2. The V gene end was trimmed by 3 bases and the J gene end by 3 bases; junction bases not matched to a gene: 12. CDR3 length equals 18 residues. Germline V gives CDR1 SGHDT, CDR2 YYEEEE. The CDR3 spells CASSWMVGASGRTDTQYF. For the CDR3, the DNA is TGTGCCAGCAGCTGGATGGTAGGGGCTAGCGGGAGGACAGATACGCAGTATTTT.

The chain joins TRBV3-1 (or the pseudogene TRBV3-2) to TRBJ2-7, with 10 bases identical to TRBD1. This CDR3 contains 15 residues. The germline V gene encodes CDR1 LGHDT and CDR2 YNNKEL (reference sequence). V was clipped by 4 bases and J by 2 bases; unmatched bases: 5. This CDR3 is CASSRGGQGTYEQYF. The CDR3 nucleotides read TGTGCCAGCAGCCGGGGGGGACAGGGGACCTACGAGCAGTACTTC.

The CDR3 loop reads CASSQDSSYNSPLHF. CDR3 nucleotides: TGCGCCAGCAGTCAGGACAGCTCCTATAATTCACCCCTCCACTTT. The rearrangement links TRBV5-1 to TRBJ1-6; the D gene is possibly TRBD1 (6 bases). The germline V and J ends were trimmed by 5 bases and 0 bases, with 9 bases remaining between them. CDR1 is SGHRS and CDR2 is YFSETQ in the germline V gene. The length of the CDR3 is 15 residues.

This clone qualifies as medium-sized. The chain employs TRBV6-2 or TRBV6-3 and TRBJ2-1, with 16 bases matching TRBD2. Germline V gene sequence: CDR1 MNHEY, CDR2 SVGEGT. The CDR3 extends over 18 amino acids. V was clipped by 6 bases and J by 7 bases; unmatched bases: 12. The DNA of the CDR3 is TGTGCCAGCAGCGCCGGGACTAGCGGGAGGGCCTTTCTTAATGAGCAGTTCTTC. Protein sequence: CASSAGTSGRAFLNEQFF.

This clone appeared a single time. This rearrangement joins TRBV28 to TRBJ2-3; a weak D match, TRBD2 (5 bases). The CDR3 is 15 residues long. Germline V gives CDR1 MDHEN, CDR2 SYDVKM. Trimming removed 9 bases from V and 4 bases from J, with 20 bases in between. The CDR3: CASRVTAGRPDTQYF. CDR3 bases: TGTGCCAGTCGGGTGACGGCGGGTCGACCAGATACGCAGTATTTT.

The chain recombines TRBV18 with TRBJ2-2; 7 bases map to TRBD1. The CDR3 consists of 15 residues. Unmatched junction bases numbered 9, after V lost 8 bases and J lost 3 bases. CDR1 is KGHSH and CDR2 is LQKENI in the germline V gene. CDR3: CASLLGDRHTGELFF. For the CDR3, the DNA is TGTGCCAGCCTCCTTGGGGACAGACACACCGGGGAGCTGTTTTTT.

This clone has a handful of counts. The CDR3, as DNA: TGTGCCAGCAGCTTGCGGAGACGGGACAGGGGACTGAACACTGAAGCTTTCTTT. Translation gives CASSLRRRDRGLNTEAFF. The chain carries TRBV5-4 and TRBJ1-1; 10 bases line up with TRBD1. The CDR3 is 18 residues long. V was clipped by 1 base and J by 0 bases; unmatched bases: 9. Germline loops: CDR1 SGHNT, CDR2 YYREEE (reference sequence).

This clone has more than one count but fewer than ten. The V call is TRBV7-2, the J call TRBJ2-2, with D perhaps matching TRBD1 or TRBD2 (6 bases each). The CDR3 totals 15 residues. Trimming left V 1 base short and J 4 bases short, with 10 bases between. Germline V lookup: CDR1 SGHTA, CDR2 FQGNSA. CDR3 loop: CASSLGGAGTGELFF. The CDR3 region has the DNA TGTGCCAGCAGCTTAGGGGGGGCGGGCACCGGGGAGCTGTTTTTT.

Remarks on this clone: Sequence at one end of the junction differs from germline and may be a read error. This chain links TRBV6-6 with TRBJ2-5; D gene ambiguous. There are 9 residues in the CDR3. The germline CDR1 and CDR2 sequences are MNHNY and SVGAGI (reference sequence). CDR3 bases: TGTGCCAGCTTTCCCCCATTGAACTTC. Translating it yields CASFPPLNF.

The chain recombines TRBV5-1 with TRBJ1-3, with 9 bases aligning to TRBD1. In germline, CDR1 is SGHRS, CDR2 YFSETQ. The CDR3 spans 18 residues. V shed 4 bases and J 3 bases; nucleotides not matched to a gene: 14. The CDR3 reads CASSKTGGARTDGNTIYF. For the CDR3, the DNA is TGCGCCAGCAGCAAAACAGGGGGCGCGCGGACTGATGGAAACACCATATATTTT. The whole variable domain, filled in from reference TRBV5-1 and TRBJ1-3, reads KAGVTQTPRYLIKTRGQQVTLSCSPISGHRSVSWYQQTPGQGLQFLFEYFSETQRNKGNFPGRFSGRQFSNSRSEMNVSTLELGDSALYLCASSKTGGARTDGNTIYFGEGSWLTVV.

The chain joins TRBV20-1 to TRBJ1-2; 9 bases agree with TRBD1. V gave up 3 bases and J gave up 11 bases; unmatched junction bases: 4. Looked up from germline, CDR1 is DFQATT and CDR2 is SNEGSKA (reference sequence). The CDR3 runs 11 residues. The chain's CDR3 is CSASYRGQYTF. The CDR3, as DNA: TGCAGTGCTAGTTACAGGGGGCAGTACACCTTC.